This TCR beta chain was recorded in a study of cytotoxic CD8 clonotypes in ibrutinib-treated CLL. Looking at the study overall: There were, on average, nearly 260,000 productive templates and over 80,000 productive rearrangements per sample. Study-wide points: Clonality at baseline surpassed age-matched healthy donors and tracked circulating CD8+ T-cell counts.

V gave up 10 bases and J gave up 5 bases, with 15 bases separating them. Germline assignment: CDR1 WNHNN and CDR2 SYGVQD (reference sequence). The CDR3 is made up of 13 amino acids. Comments on this clone: Its specificity is not known.

Libraries were prepared by immunoSEQ multiplex PCR; TCRdb keeps only in-frame clonotypes and omits some of them. The table includes about 160,000 clones, approximately 80% detected once. This TCR derives from a human donor with chronic lymphocytic leukemia. The chain couples TRBV10-1 to TRBJ1-5; D uncertain. The sample was PBMCs, taken after 12 months of ibrutinib treatment. In nucleotides, the CDR3 is TGCGCCACTGCGGACTCGGTTTATCAGCCCCAGCATTTT. It yields the protein CATADSVYQPQHF.